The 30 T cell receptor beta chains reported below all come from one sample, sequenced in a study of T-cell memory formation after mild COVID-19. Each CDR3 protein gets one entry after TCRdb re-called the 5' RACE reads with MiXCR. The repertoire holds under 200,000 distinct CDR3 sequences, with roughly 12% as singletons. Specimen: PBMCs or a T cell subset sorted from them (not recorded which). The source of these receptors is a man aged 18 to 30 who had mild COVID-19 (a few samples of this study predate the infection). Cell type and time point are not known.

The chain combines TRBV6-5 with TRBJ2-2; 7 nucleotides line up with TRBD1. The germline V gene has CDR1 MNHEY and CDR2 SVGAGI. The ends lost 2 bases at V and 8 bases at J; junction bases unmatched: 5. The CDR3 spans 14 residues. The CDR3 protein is CASSYRQGSGELFF. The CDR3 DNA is TGTGCCAGCAGTTACAGACAGGGATCGGGGGAGCTGTTTTTT.

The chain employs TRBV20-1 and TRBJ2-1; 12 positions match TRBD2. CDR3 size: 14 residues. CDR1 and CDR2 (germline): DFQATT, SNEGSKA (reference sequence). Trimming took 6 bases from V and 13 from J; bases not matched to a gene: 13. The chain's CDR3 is CSAAGLAGTRPQFF. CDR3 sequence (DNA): TGCAGTGCCGCCGGACTAGCGGGGACTAGGCCTCAGTTCTTC.

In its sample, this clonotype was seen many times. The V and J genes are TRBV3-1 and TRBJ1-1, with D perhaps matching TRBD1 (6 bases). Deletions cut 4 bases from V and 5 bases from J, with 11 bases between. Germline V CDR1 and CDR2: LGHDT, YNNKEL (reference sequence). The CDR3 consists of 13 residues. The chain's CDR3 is CASSLSQGTEAFF. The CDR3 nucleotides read TGTGCCAGCAGCCTTAGTCAGGGGACTGAAGCTTTCTTT.

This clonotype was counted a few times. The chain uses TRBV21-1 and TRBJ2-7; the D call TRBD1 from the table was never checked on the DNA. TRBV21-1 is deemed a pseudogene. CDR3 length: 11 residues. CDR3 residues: CASAGHYEQYV. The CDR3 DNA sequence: TGTGCCAGCGCCGGGCACTACGAGCAGTACGTC.

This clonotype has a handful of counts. CDR3 coding DNA: TGTGCCAGCAGGAGGGAGGGGGGCAGTTCTAATTCACCCCTCCACTTT. As protein: CASRREGGSSNSPLHF. This chain uses TRBV7-2 with TRBJ1-6; possible D gene TRBD1, 6 bases. The CDR3 contains 16 residues. V was cut by 6 bases and J by 6 bases, with 18 bases left in between. Germline V gives CDR1 SGHTA, CDR2 FQGNSA. The full variable domain, its missing parts supplied by reference TRBV7-2 and TRBJ1-6, is GAGVSQSPSNKVTEKGKDVELRCDPISGHTALYWYRQSLGQGLEFLIYFQGNSAPDKSGLPSDRFSAERTGGSVSTLTIQRTQQEDSAVYLCASRREGGSSNSPLHFGNGTRLTVT.

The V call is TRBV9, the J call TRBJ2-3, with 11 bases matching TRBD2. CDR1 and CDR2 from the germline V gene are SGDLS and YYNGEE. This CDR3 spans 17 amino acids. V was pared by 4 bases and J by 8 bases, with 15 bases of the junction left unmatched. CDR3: CASSPRLTSGEAGTQYF. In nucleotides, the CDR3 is TGTGCCAGCAGCCCCCGACTGACTAGCGGGGAGGCCGGTACGCAGTATTTT. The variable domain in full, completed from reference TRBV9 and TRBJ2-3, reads DSGVTQTPKHLITATGQRVTLRCSPRSGDLSVYWYQQSLDQGLQFLIQYYNGEERAKGNILERFSAQQFPDLHSELNLSSLELGDSALYFCASSPRLTSGEAGTQYFGPGTRLTVL.

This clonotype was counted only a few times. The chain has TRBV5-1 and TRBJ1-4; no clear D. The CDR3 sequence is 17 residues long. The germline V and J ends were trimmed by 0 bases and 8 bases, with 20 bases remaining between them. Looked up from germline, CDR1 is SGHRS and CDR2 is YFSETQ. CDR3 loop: CASSLDVAGGMIEKLFF. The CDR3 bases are TGCGCCAGCAGCTTGGACGTGGCCGGAGGGATGATCGAAAAACTGTTTTTT.

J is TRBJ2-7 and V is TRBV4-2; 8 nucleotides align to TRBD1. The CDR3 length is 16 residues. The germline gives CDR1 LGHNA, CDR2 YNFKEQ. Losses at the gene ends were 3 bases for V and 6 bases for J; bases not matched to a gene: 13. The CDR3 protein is CASSHQLDRGLAEQYF. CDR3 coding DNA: TGTGCCAGCAGCCATCAACTTGACAGGGGCCTCGCCGAGCAGTACTTC.

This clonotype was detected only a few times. The CDR3 sequence: CASSQDSGGLDTQYF. The CDR3 DNA sequence: TGCGCCAGCAGCCAAGATTCGGGGGGGCTGGATACGCAGTATTTT. The chain employs TRBV4-3 and TRBJ2-3, with 8 nucleotides matching TRBD2. The junction had 5 bases not matched to a gene; V was cut back by 0 bases and J by 6 bases. The CDR3 is 15 residues long. Germline V gene lookup returns CDR1 LGHNA and CDR2 YSLEER.

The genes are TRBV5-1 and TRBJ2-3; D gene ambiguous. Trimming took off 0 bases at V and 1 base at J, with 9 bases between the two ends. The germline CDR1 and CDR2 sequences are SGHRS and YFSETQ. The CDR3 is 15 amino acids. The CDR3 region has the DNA TGCGCCAGCAGCTTGGTGGCTCAACGCACAGATACGCAGTATTTT. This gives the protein CASSLVAQRTDTQYF. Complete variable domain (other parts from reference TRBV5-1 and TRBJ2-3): KAGVTQTPRYLIKTRGQQVTLSCSPISGHRSVSWYQQTPGQGLQFLFEYFSETQRNKGNFPGRFSGRQFSNSRSEMNVSTLELGDSALYLCASSLVAQRTDTQYFGPGTRLTVL.

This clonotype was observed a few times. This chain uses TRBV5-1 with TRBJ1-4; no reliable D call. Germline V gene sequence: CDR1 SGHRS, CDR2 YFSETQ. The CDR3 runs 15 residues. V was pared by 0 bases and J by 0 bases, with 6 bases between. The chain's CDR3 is CASSLDPTTNEKLFF. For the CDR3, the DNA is TGCGCCAGCAGCTTGGACCCGACAACTAATGAAAAACTGTTTTTT. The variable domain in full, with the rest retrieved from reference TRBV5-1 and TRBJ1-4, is KAGVTQTPRYLIKTRGQQVTLSCSPISGHRSVSWYQQTPGQGLQFLFEYFSETQRNKGNFPGRFSGRQFSNSRSEMNVSTLELGDSALYLCASSLDPTTNEKLFFGSGTQLSVL.

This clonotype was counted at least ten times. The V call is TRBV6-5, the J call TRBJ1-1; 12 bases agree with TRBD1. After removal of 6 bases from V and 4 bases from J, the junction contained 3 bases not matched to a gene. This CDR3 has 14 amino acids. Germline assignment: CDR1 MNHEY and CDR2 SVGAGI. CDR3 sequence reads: CASRGQGASTEAFF. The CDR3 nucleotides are TGTGCCAGCAGGGGACAGGGGGCCAGCACTGAAGCTTTCTTT.

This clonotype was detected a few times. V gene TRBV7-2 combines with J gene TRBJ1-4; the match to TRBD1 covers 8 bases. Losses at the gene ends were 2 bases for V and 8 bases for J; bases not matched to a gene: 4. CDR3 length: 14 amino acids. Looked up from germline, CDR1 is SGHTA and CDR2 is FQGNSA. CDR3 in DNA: TGTGCCAGCAGCTTAAGCAGGGGGCGAGAAAAACTGTTTTTT. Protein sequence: CASSLSRGREKLFF.

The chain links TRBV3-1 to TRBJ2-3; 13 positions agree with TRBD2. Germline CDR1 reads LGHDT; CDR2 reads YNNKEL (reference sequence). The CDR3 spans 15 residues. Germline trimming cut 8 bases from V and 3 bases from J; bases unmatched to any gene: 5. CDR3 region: CASRLTSGGTDTQYF. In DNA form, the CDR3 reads TGTGCCAGCCGCCTGACTAGCGGGGGGACAGATACGCAGTATTTT.

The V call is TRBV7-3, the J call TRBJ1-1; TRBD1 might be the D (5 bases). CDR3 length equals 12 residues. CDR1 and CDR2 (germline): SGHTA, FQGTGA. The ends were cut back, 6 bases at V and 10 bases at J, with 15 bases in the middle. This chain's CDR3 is CASSSPGSGAFF. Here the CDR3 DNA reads TGTGCCAGCAGTTCACCAGGGTCTGGAGCTTTCTTT.

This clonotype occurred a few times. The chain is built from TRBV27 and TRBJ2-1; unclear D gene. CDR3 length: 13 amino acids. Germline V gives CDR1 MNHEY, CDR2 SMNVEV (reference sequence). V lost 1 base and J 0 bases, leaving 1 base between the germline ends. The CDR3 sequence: CASSLFSYNEQFF. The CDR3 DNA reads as TGTGCCAGCAGTTTATTCTCCTACAATGAGCAGTTCTTC.

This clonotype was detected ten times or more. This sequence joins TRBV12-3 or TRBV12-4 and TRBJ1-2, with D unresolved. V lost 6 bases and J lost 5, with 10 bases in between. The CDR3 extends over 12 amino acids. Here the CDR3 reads CASSPGSYGYTF. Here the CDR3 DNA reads TGTGCCAGCAGCCCGGGATCTTATGGCTACACCTTC.

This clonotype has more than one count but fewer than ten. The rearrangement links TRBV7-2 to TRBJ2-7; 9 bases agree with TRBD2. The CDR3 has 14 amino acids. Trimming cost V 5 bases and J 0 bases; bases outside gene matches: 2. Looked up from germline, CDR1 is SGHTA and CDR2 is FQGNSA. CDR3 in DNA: TGTGCCAGCAGCCCAGCGGGGGGCTCCTACGAGCAGTACTTC. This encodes CASSPAGGSYEQYF.

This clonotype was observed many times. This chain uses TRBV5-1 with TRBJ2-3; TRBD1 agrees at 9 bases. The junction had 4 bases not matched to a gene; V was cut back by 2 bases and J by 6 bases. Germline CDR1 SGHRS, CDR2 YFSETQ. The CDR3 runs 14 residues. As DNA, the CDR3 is TGCGCCAGCAGCTTCGGGACAGGGCCCGATACGCAGTATTTT. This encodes CASSFGTGPDTQYF.

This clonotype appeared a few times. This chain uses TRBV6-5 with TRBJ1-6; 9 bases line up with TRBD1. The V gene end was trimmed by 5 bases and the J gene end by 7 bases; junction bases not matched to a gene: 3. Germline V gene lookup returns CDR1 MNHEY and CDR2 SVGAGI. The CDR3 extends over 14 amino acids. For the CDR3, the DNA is TGTGCCAGCAGTGTACAGGGGGCGAATTCACCCCTCCACTTT. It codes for CASSVQGANSPLHF.

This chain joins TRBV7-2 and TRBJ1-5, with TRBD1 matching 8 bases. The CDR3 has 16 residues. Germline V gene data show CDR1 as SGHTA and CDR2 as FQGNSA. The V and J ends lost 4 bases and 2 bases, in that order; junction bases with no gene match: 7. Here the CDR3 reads CASSSRTGQGNQPQHF. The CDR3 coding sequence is TGTGCCAGCAGCTCCCGGACAGGGCAAGGCAATCAGCCCCAGCATTTT.

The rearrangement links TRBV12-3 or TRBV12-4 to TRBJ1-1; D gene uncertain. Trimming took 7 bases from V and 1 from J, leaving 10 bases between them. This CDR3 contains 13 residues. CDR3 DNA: TGTGCCAGCAATCCTGACGGGAACACTGAAGCTTTCTTT. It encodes CASNPDGNTEAFF.

CDR3 bases: TGTGCCAGCAGACCCGACGGCTCTGGAAACACCATATATTTT. It yields the protein CASRPDGSGNTIYF. The chain has TRBV7-2 and TRBJ1-3; the D is unclear. The CDR3 runs 14 residues. Germline CDR1 reads SGHTA; CDR2 reads FQGNSA. V shed 6 bases and J shed 0 bases, with 9 bases lying between them. The full variable domain, rest sourced from reference TRBV7-2 and TRBJ1-3, is GAGVSQSPSNKVTEKGKDVELRCDPISGHTALYWYRQSLGQGLEFLIYFQGNSAPDKSGLPSDRFSAERTGGSVSTLTIQRTQQEDSAVYLCASRPDGSGNTIYFGEGSWLTVV.

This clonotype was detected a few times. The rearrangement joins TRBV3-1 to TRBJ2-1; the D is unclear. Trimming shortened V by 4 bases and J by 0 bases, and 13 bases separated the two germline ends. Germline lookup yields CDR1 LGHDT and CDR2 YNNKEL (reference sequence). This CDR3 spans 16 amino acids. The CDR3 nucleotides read TGTGCCAGCAGCCTTGGCTCAGGCGGCTCCTACAATGAGCAGTTCTTC. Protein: CASSLGSGGSYNEQFF.

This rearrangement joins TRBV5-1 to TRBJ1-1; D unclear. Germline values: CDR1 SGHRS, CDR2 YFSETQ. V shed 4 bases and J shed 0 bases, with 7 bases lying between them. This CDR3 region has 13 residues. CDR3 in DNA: TGCGCCAGCAGCGCGGCCCTGAACACTGAAGCTTTCTTT. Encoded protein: CASSAALNTEAFF.

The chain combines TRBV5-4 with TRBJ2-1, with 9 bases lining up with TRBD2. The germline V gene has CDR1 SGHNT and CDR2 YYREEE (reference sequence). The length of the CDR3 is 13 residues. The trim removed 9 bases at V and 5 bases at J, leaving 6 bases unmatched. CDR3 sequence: CATKLAGDNEQFF. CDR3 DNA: TGTGCCACCAAGTTAGCGGGGGACAATGAGCAGTTCTTC.

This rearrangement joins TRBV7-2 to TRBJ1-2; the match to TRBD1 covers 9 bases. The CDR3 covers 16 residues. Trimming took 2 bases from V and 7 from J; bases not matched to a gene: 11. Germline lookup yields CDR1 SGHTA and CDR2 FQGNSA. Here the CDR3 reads CASSLTTGTGYLGYTF. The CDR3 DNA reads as TGTGCCAGCAGCTTAACGACCGGGACAGGGTATCTTGGCTACACCTTC.

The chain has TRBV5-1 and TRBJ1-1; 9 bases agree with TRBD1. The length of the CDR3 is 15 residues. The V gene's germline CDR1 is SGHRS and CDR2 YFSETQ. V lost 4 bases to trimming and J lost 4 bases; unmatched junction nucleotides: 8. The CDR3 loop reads CASSPPGQGSTEAFF. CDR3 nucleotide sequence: TGCGCCAGCAGCCCCCCGGGACAGGGTTCCACTGAAGCTTTCTTT.

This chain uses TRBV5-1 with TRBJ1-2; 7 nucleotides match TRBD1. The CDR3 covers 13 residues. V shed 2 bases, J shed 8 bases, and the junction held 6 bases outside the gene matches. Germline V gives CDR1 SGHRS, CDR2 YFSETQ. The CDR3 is CASSFRQGKGYTF. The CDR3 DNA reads TGCGCCAGCAGCTTCAGACAGGGAAAAGGCTACACCTTC.

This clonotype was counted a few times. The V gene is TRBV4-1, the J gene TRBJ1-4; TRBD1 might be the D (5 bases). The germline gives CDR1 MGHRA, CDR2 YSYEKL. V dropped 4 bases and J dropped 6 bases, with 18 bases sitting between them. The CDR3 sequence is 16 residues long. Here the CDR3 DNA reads TGCGCCAGCAGCCGGACGAATCAGGGCCGGTATGAAAAACTGTTTTTT. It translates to CASSRTNQGRYEKLFF.